Described below is a single TCR beta chain sequence and its context. What it binds is unknown. This entry comes from a study of molecular identifiers for immune sequencing clone quantification. Study information: Sequencing covered four of five parts into which replicate RNA from about 20,000 or 100,000 naive CD8 cells was split.

Naive CD8 T cell sorting was performed on the CD8+CD4-CCR7+CD45RA+ phenotype. MiXCR, run by TCRdb on the PCR reads, gives a single entry per CDR3 protein. The sample lists about 10,000 distinct CDR3 sequences; 20% to 25% were seen once. Whole-study findings and limits: Beyond 20 RNA copies, clones held over 98% of effector molecules, compared with under 1% in naive cells. Single-cell amounts of spiked Jurkat TCR RNA were reportedly detectable among approximately 1 million naive cells.

The CDR3 is 15 amino acids. In germline, CDR1 is MNHEY, CDR2 SMNVEV (reference sequence). The V gene lost 3 bases and the J gene lost 0 bases, with 9 bases spanning the gap. Sequenced material: naive CD8+ T cells from blood, with Jurkat cell RNA spiked in. The subset is: FACS-sorted CD8+CD4-CCR7+CD45RA+ naive T cells. The TCR comes from a human donor in good health. Some libraries in this study had Jurkat cell RNA spiked in. The V gene is TRBV27, the J gene TRBJ1-3; D is possibly TRBD1 (5 bases). CDR3 sequence: CASSFDSSSGNTIYF. The DNA of the CDR3 is TGTGCCAGCAGTTTCGACAGTAGCTCTGGAAACACCATATATTTT.